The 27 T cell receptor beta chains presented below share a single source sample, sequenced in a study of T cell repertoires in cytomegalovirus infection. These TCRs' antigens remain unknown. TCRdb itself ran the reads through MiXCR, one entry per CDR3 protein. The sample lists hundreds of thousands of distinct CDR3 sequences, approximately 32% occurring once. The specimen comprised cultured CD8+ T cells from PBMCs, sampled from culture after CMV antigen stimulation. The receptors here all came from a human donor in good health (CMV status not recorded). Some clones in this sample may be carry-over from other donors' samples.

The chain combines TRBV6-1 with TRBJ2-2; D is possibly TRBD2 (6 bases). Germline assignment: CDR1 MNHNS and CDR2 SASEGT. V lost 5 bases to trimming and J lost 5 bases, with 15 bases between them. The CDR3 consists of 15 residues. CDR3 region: CASSYVGSGTGELFF. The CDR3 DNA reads TGTGCCAGCAGTTACGTCGGGAGTGGGACCGGGGAGCTGTTTTTT.

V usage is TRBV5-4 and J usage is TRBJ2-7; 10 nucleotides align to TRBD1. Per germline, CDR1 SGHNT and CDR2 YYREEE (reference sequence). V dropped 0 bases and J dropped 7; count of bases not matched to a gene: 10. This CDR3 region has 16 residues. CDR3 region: CASSLAGTGEGWEQYV. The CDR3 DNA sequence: TGTGCCAGCAGCTTGGCTGGGACAGGGGAGGGTTGGGAGCAGTACGTC.

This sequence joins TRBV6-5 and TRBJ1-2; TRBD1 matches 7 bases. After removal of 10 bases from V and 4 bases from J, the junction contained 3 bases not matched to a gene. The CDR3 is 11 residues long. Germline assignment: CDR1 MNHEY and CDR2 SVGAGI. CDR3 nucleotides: TGTGCCACCCGACAGGGCTATGGCTACACCTTC. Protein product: CATRQGYGYTF.

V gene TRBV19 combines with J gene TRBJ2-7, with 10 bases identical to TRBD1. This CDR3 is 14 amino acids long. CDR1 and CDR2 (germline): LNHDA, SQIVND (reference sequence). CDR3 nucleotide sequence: TGTGACAGTAGTCCTGGGACAGGGGCCTACGAGCAGTACGTC. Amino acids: CDSSPGTGAYEQYV.

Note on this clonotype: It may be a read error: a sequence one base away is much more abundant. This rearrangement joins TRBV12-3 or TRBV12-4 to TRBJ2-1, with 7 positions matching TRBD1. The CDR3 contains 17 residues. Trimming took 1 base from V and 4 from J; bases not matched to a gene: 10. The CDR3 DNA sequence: TGTGCCAGCAGTTTAGAGGAGACAGGGAATTTTTACAATGAGCAGTTCTTC. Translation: CASSLEETGNFYNEQFF.

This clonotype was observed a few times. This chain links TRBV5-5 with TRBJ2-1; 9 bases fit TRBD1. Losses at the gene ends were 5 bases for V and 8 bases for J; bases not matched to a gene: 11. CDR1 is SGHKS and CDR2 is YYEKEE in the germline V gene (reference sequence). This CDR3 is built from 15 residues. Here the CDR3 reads CASSSSGTGSHEQFF. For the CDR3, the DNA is TGTGCCAGCAGTTCGTCCGGGACAGGGAGCCATGAGCAGTTCTTC.

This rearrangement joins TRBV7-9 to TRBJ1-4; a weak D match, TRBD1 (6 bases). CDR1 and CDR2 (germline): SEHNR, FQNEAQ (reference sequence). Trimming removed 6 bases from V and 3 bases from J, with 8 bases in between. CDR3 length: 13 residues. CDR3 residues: CASRTGSNEKLFF. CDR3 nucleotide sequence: TGTGCCAGCAGGACAGGTTCTAATGAAAAACTGTTTTTT.

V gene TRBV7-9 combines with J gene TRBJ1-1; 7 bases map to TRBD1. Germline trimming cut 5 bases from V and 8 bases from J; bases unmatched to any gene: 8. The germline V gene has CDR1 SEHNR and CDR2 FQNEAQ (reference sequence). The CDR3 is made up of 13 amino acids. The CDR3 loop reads CASSPAGTEEAFF. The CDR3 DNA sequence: TGTGCCAGCAGCCCAGCCGGGACAGAAGAAGCTTTCTTT.

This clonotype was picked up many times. For the CDR3, the DNA is TGTGCCAGCTCCGACAGTATGAACACTGAAGCTTTCTTT. Translation gives CASSDSMNTEAFF. The chain is built from TRBV6-1 and TRBJ1-1; D perhaps matches TRBD1 (5 bases). V was trimmed by 8 bases and J by 0 bases, leaving 10 bases between them. This CDR3 spans 13 amino acids. Germline V gene data show CDR1 as MNHNS and CDR2 as SASEGT.

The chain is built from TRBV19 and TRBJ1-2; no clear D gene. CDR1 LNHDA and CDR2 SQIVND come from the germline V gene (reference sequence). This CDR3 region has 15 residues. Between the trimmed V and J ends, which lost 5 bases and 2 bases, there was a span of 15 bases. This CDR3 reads CASSDTWEKNYGYTF. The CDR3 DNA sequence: TGTGCCAGTAGTGATACCTGGGAGAAAAACTATGGCTACACCTTC. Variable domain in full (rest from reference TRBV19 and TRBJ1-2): DGGITQSPKYLFRKEGQNVTLSCEQNLNHDAMYWYRQDPGQGLRLIYYSQIVNDFQKGDIAEGYSVSREKKESFPLTVTSAQKNPTAFYLCASSDTWEKNYGYTFGSGTRLTVV.

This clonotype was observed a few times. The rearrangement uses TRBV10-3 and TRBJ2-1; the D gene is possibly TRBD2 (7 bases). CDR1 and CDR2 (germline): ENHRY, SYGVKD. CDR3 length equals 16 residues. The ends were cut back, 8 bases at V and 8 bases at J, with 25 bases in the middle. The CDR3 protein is CAIQTTARGANDEQFF. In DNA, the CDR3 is TGTGCCATCCAAACGACGGCACGGGGGGCCAACGATGAGCAGTTCTTC.

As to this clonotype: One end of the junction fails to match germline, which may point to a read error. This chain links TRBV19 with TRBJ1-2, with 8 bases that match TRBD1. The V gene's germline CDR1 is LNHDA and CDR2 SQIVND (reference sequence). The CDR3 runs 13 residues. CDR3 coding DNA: TGTGCCAGCAAGGACAGGGCGAACTATGACTACACCTTC. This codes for CASKDRANYDYTF.

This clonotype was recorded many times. The CDR3 sequence: CASTEDRELEKLFF. Written as DNA, the CDR3 is TGTGCCAGCACTGAGGACAGGGAGCTTGAAAAACTGTTTTTT. The rearrangement links TRBV12-3 or TRBV12-4 to TRBJ1-4; 8 bases are shared with TRBD1. After removal of 7 bases from V and 7 bases from J, the junction contained 8 bases not matched to a gene. This CDR3 has 14 amino acids.

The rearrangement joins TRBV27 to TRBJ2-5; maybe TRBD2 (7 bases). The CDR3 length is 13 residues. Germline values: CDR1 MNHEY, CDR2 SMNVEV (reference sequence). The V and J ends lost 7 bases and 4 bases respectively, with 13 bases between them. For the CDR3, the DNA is TGTGCCAGCATGGGGGGGCATAGAGAGACCCAGTACTTC. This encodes CASMGGHRETQYF.

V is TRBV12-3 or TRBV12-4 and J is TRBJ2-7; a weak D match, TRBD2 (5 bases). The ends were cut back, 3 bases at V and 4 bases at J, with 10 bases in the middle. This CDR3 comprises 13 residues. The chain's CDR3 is CASSLRVWYEQYF. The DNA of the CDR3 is TGTGCCAGCAGTTTGAGGGTATGGTACGAGCAGTACTTC.

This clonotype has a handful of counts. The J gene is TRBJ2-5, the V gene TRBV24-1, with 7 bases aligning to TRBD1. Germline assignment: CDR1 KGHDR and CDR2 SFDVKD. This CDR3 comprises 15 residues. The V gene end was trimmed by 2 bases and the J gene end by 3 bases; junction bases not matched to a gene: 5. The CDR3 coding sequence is TGTGCCACCAGTGATTCACAGGGGAACGAAGAGACCCAGTACTTC. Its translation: CATSDSQGNEETQYF.

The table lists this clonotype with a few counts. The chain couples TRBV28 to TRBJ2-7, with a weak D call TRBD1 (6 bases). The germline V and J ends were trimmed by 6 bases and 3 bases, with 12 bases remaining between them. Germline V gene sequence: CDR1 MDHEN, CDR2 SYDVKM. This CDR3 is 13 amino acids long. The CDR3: CASSHDRFYEQYV. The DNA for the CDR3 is TGTGCCAGCAGCCACGACAGGTTCTACGAGCAGTACGTC.

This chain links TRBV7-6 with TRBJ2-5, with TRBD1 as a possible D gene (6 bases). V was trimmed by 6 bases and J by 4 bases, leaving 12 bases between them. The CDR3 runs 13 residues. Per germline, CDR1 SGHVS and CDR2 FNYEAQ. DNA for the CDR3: TGTGCCAGCAGGGAAGGGGGTGGAGAGACCCAGTACTTC. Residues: CASREGGGETQYF.

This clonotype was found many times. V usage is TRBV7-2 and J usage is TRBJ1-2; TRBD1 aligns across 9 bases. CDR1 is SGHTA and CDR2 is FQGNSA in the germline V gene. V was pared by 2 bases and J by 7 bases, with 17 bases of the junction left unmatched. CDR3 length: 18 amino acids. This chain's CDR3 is CASSLPGQGNDFNAGYTF. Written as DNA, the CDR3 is TGTGCCAGCAGCTTACCAGGACAGGGGAATGATTTTAATGCTGGCTACACCTTC.

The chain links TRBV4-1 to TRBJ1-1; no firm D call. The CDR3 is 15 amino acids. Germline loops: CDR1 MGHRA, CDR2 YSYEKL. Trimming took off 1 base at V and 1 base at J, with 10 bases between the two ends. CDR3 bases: TGCGCCAGCAGCCAAGGGAGGTCCTGGAACACTGAAGCTTTCTTT. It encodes CASSQGRSWNTEAFF.

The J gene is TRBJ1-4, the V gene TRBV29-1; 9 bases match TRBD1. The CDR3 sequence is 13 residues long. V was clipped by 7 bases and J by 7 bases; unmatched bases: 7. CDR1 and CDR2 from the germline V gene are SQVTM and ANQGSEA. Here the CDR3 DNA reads TGCAGCGCTATCCAACAGGGGGCTGAAAAACTGTTTTTT. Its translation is CSAIQQGAEKLFF.

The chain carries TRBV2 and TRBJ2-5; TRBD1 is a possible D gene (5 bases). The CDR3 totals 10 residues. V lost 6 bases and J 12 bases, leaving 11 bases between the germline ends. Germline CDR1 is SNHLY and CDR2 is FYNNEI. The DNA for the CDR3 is TGTGCCAGCAGAGACAGCAGCAAGTACTTC. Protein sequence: CASRDSSKYF.

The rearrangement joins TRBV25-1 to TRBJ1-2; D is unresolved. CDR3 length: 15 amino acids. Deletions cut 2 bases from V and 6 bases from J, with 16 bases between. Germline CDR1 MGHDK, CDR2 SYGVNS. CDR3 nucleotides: TGTGCCAGCAGTGAAACGGGTTCGTTCTCTGATGGCTACACCTTC. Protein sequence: CASSETGSFSDGYTF.

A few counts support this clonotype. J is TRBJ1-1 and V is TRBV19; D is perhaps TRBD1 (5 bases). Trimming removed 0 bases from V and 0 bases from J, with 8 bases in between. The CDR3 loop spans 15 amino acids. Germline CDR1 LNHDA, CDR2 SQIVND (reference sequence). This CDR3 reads CASSIDEGLNTEAFF. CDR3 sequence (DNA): TGTGCCAGTAGTATAGATGAGGGGTTGAACACTGAAGCTTTCTTT. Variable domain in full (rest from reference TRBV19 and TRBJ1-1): DGGITQSPKYLFRKEGQNVTLSCEQNLNHDAMYWYRQDPGQGLRLIYYSQIVNDFQKGDIAEGYSVSREKKESFPLTVTSAQKNPTAFYLCASSIDEGLNTEAFFGQGTRLTVV.

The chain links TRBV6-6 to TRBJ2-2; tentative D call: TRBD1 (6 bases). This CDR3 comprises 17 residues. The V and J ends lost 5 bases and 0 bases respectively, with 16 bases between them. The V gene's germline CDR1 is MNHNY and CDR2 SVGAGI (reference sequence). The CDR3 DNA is TGTGCCAGCAGTGTTTTTAGGGGGATATCGAACACCGGGGAGCTGTTTTTT. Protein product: CASSVFRGISNTGELFF.

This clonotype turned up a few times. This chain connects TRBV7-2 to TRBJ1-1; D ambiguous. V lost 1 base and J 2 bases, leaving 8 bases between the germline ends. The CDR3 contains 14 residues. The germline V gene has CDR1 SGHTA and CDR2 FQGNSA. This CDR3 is CASSLVRFNTEAFF. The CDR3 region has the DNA TGTGCCAGCAGCTTAGTGCGATTTAACACTGAAGCTTTCTTT.

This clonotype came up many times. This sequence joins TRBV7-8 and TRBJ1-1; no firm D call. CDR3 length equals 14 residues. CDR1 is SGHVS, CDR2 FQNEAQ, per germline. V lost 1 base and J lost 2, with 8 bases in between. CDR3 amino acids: CASSLDAGNTEAFF. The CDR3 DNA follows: TGTGCCAGCAGCTTAGACGCGGGAAACACTGAAGCTTTCTTT.